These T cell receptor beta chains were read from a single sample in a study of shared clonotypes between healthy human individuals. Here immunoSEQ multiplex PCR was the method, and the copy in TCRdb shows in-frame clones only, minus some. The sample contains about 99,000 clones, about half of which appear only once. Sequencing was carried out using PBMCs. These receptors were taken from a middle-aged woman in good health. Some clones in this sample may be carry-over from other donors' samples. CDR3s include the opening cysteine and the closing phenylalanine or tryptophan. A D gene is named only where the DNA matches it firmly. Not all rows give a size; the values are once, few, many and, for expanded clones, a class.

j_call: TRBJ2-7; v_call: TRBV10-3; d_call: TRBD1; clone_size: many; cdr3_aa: CAISPTGGQGAAYEQYF; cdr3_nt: TGTGCCATCAGCCCCACCGGTGGGCAGGGGGCGGCCTACGAGCAGTACTTC
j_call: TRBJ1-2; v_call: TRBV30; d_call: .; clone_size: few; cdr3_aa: CAWSVGRGYTF; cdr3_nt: TGTGCCTGGAGTGTAGGGCGAGGCTACACCTTC
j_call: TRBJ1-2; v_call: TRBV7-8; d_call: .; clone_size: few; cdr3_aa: CASSPREGYGYTF; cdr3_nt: TGTGCCAGCAGCCCCAGGGAAGGCTATGGCTACACCTTC
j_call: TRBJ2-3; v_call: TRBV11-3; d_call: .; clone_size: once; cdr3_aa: CASSLGGTTDTQYF; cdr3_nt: TGTGCCAGCAGCCTAGGGGGAACCACAGATACGCAGTATTTT
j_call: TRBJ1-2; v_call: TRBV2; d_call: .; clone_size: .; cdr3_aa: CASSPTIGRGYTF; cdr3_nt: TGTGCCAGCAGCCCCACGATTGGGAGAGGCTACACCTTC
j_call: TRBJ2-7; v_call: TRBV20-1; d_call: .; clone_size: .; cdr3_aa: CSASGPYEQYF; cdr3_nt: TGCAGTGCTAGCGGACCCTACGAGCAGTACTTC
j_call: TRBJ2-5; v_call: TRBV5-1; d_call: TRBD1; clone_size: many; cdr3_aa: CASSGGTETQYF; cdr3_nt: TGCGCCAGTTCAGGGGGCACGGAGACCCAGTACTTC
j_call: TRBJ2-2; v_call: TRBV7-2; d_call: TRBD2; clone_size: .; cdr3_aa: CASSPYGLAENTGELFF; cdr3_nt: TGTGCCAGCAGCCCTTATGGACTAGCGGAGAACACCGGGGAGCTGTTTTTT
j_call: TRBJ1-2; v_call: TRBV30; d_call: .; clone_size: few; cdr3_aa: CAWSVQGYGYTF; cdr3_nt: TGTGCCTGGAGTGTACAGGGCTATGGCTACACCTTC
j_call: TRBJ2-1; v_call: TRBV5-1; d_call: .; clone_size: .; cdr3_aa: CASSLATVYNEQFF; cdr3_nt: TGCGCCAGCAGCTTGGCCACAGTCTACAATGAGCAGTTCTTC
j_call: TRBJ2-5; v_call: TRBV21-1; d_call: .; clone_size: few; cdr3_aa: CASSSPKGEGQETQYF; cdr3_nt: TGTGCCAGCAGCTCACCCAAGGGGGAGGGGCAAGAGACCCAGTACTTC
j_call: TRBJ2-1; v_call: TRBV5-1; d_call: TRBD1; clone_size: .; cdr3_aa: CASSPLTGGTYNEQFF; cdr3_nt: TGCGCCAGCAGCCCTTTGACAGGGGGCACCTACAATGAGCAGTTCTTC
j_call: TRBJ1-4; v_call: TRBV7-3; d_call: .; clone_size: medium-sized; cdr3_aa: CASSSRDPATNEKLFF; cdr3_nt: TGTGCCAGCAGCTCTCGGGACCCTGCAACTAATGAAAAACTGTTTTTT
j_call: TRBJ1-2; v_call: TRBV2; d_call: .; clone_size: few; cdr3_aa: CASSVGYGYTF; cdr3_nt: TGTGCCAGCAGTGTAGGGTATGGCTACACCTTC
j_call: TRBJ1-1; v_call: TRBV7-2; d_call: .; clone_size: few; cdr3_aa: CASSRRADTEAFF; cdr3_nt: TGTGCCAGCAGCCGCCGGGCGGACACTGAAGCTTTCTTT
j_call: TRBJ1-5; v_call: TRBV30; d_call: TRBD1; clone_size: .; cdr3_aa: CAWSRDRDFTYSNQPQHF; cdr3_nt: TGTGCCTGGAGTCGGGACAGGGATTTTACATATAGCAATCAGCCCCAGCATTTT
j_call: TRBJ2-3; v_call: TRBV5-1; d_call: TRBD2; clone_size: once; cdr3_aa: CASNHGLAGPGRTQYF; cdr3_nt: TGCGCCAGCAACCACGGACTAGCGGGGCCCGGGCGTACGCAGTATTTT
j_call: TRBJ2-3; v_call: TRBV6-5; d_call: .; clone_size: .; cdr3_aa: CASSAQGRDTQYF; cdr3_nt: TGTGCCAGCAGCGCACAGGGACGGGATACGCAGTATTTT
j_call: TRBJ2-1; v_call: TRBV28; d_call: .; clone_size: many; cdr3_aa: CASSNTQTVLEQFF; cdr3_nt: TGTGCCAGCAGTAACACACAGACCGTACTTGAGCAGTTCTTC
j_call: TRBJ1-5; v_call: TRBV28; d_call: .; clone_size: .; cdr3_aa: CASSFSNQPQHF; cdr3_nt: TGTGCCAGCAGTTTTTCAAATCAGCCCCAGCATTTT
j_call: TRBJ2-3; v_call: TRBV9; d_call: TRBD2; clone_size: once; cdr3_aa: CASSVVVAGDTQYF; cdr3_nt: TGTGCCAGCAGCGTAGTGGTAGCGGGAGATACGCAGTATTTT
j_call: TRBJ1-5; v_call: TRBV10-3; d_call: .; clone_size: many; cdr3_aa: CAISTLSQPQHF; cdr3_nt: TGTGCCATCAGTACCCTAAGTCAGCCCCAGCATTTT
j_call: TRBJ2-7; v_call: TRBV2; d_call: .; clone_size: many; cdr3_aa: CASSEFILRTF; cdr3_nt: TGTGCCAGCAGCGAGTTTATCCTTCGTACCTTC
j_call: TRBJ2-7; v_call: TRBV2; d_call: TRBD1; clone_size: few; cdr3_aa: CASTQGQGAYEQYF; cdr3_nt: TGTGCCAGCACCCAGGGACAGGGAGCCTACGAGCAGTACTTC
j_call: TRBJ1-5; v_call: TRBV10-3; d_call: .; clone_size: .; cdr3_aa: CATGPGPGQPQHF; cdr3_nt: TGTGCCACCGGGCCGGGACCTGGTCAGCCCCAGCATTTT
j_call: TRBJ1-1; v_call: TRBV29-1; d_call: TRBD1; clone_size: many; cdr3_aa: CSVTGGPAGTEAFF; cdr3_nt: TGCAGCGTTACAGGGGGTCCCGCGGGGACTGAAGCTTTCTTT
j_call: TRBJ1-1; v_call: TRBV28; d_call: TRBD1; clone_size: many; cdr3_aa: CASRDRVPTEAFF; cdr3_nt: TGTGCCAGCAGGGACAGGGTGCCCACTGAAGCTTTCTTT
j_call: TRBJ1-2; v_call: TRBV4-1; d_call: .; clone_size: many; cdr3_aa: CASSQDSPTGYTF; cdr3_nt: TGCGCCAGCAGCCAAGATTCCCCGACTGGCTACACCTTC
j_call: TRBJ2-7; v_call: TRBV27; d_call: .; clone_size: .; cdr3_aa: CASSAAAEPYEQYF; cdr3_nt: TGTGCCAGCAGTGCTGCCGCCGAACCCTACGAGCAGTACTTC
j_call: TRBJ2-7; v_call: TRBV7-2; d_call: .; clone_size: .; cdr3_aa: CASSPFGDAYEQYF; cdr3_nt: TGTGCCAGCAGCCCCTTCGGCGACGCGTACGAGCAGTACTTC
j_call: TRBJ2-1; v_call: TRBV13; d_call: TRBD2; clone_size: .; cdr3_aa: CASSSREAKVHEQFF; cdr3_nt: TGTGCCAGCAGCTCCCGGGAGGCCAAAGTTCATGAGCAGTTCTTC
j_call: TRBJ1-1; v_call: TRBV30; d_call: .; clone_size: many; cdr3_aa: CAWSAGTGTEAFF; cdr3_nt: TGTGCCTGGAGCGCCGGGACCGGCACTGAAGCTTTCTTT
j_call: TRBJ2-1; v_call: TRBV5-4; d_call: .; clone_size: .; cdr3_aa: CASSSPGSGEQFF; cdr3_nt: TGTGCCAGCAGCTCGCCCGGAAGTGGGGAGCAGTTCTTC
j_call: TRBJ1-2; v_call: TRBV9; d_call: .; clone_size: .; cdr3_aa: CASSVGVDANYGYTF; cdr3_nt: TGTGCCAGCAGCGTAGGAGTAGATGCTAACTATGGCTACACCTTC
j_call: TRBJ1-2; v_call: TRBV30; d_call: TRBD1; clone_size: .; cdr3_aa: CAWTEGGRSAVTF; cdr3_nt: TGTGCCTGGACCGAAGGGGGCAGATCGGCTGTTACCTTC
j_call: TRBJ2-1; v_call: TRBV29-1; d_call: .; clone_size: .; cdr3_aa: CSVEDNGEQFF; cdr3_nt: TGCAGCGTTGAAGATAACGGAGAGCAGTTCTTC
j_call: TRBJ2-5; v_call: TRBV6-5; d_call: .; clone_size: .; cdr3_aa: CASGYNQETQYF; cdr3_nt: TGTGCCAGTGGTTACAACCAAGAGACCCAGTACTTC
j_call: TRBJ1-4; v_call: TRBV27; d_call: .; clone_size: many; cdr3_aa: CASKTANEKLFF; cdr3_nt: TGTGCCAGCAAAACTGCTAATGAAAAACTGTTTTTT
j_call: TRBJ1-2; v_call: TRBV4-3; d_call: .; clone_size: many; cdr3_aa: CASSQDAGSDYGYTF; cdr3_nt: TGCGCCAGCAGCCAAGATGCAGGCTCCGACTATGGCTACACCTTC
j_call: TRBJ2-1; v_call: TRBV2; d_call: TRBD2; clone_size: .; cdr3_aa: CASSPRLAGAGEQFF; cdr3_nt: TGTGCCAGCAGTCCTAGACTAGCGGGTGCCGGTGAGCAGTTCTTC
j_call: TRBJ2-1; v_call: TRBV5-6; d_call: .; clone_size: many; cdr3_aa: CASSGGTGQNLNEQFF; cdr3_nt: TGTGCCAGCAGCGGCGGGACTGGCCAAAATTTAAATGAGCAGTTCTTC
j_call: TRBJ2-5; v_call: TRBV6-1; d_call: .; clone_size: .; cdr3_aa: CASSERELLLETQYF; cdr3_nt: TGTGCCAGCAGTGAGAGGGAACTCCTCCTGGAGACCCAGTACTTC
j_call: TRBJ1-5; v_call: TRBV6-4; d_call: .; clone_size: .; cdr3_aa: CASSRDHGNQPQHF; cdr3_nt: TGTGCCAGCAGCCGGGACCATGGCAATCAGCCCCAGCATTTT
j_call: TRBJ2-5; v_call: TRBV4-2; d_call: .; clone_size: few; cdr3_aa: CASSPWTGQETQYF; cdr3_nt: TGTGCCAGCAGCCCCTGGACCGGTCAAGAGACCCAGTACTTC
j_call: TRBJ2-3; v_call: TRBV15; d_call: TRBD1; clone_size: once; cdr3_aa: CATSRAGTGTDTQYF; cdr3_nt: TGTGCCACCAGCAGAGCGGGGACAGGCACAGATACGCAGTATTTT
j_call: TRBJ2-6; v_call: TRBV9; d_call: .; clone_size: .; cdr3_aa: CASSVDQGLNSGANALTF; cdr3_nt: TGTGCCAGCAGCGTAGATCAGGGGTTAAACTCTGGGGCCAACGCCCTGACTTTC
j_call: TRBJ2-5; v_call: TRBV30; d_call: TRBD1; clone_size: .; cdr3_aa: CAWTTGNQETQYF; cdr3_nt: TGTGCCTGGACGACAGGGAATCAAGAGACCCAGTACTTC
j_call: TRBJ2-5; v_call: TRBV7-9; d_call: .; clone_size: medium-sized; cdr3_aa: CASTLGGQETQYF; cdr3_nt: TGTGCCAGCACCCTGGGGGGCCAAGAGACCCAGTACTTC
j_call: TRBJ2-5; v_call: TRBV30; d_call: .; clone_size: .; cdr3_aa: CAWSVGLQETQYF; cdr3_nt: TGTGCCTGGAGTGTGGGGCTTCAAGAGACCCAGTACTTC
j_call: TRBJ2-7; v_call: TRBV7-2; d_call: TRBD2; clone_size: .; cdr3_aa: CASSAGLAGAEQYF; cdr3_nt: TGTGCCAGCAGCGCTGGACTAGCGGGAGCCGAGCAGTACTTC
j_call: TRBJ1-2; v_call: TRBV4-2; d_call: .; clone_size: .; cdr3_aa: CASSSTGPYGYTF; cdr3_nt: TGTGCCAGCAGCTCCACAGGTCCTTATGGCTACACCTTC
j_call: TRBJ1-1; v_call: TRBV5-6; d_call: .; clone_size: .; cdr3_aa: CASSESGQGAEAFF; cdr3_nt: TGTGCCAGCAGCGAATCCGGGCAGGGCGCTGAAGCTTTCTTT
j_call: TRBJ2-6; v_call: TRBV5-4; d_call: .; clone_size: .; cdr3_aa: CASSFFGANVLTF; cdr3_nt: TGTGCCAGCAGCTTTTTTGGGGCCAACGTCCTGACTTTC
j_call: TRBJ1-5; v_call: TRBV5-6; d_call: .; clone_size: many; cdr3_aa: CASSLGTNQPQHF; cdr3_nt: TGTGCCAGCAGCTTGGGTACCAATCAGCCCCAGCATTTT
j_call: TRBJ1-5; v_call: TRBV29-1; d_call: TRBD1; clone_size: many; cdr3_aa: CSVQVTGAGNQPQHF; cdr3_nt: TGCAGCGTTCAAGTTACAGGGGCAGGGAATCAGCCCCAGCATTTT